This entry lists 23 T cell receptor beta chains sequenced from one sample in a study of OX40 agonist ivuxolimab in advanced cancers. Assay: immunoSEQ multiplex PCR; the TCRdb copy retains only in-frame clones and omits some. The sample gives tens of thousands of clones, roughly 89% of which show up once; approximately 0.35% is in the top ten. Sample: CD4+ or CD8+ T cells sorted from blood, taken in a trial of the OX40 agonist ivuxolimab. These TCRs come from an adult with an advanced solid tumor such as melanoma, head and neck, liver or kidney cancer.

This clone was detected a few times. This chain connects TRBV7-8 to TRBJ2-2; no clear D gene. CDR1 is SGHVS, CDR2 FQNEAQ, per germline. The CDR3 contains 12 residues. V lost 2 bases, J lost 6 bases, and 4 bases lay in between. The CDR3 DNA reads TGTGCCAGCAGCTTACGGGCCGGGGAGCTGTTTTTT. As protein: CASSLRAGELFF.

The chain employs TRBV18 and TRBJ2-7, with 8 bases matching TRBD2. CDR1 is KGHSH and CDR2 is LQKENI in the germline V gene. The CDR3 is 16 amino acids. Unmatched junction bases numbered 11, after V lost 0 bases and J lost 7 bases. The CDR3 loop reads CASSPPLAGPRGEQYF. The CDR3, as DNA: TGTGCCAGCTCACCACCGTTAGCGGGGCCTAGGGGGGAGCAGTACTTC. The whole variable domain, remainder taken from reference TRBV18 and TRBJ2-7, is NAGVMQNPRHLVRRRGQEARLRCSPMKGHSHVYWYRQLPEEGLKFMVYLQKENIIDESGMPKERFSAEFPKEGPSILRIQQVVRGDSAAYFCASSPPLAGPRGEQYFGPGTRLTVT.

CDR3 coding DNA: TGTGCCAGCAGCGCCGGGACAGATAATTCACCCCTCCACTTT. It codes for CASSAGTDNSPLHF. V and J are TRBV7-2 and TRBJ1-6; 7 bases match TRBD1. Germline V gene data show CDR1 as SGHTA and CDR2 as FQGNSA. This CDR3 is built from 14 residues. The V segment lost 5 bases and the J segment 5 bases; nucleotides outside the gene matches: 3.

The rearrangement joins TRBV28 to TRBJ1-2, with 7 nucleotides matching TRBD1. The trim removed 5 bases at V and 6 bases at J, leaving 6 bases unmatched. The CDR3 length is 13 residues. In germline, CDR1 is MDHEN, CDR2 SYDVKM. This chain's CDR3 is CASSIGTAHGYTF. The CDR3 DNA reads as TGTGCCAGCAGTATCGGGACAGCCCATGGCTACACCTTC.

CDR3 residues: CASSYSIQGNQPQHF. CDR3 nucleotides: TGTGCCAGCAGTTACTCGATACAGGGCAATCAGCCCCAGCATTTT. This chain uses TRBV6-6 with TRBJ1-5; tentative D call: TRBD1 (5 bases). Germline V gene data show CDR1 as MNHNY and CDR2 as SVGAGI (reference sequence). Trimming removed 0 bases from V and 2 bases from J, with 8 bases in between. There are 15 residues in the CDR3.

The V and J genes are TRBV7-2 and TRBJ2-7; 9 nucleotides align to TRBD1. V dropped 6 bases and J dropped 3; count of bases not matched to a gene: 9. Per the germline V gene, CDR1 is SGHTA and CDR2 is FQGNSA. This CDR3 spans 15 amino acids. CDR3 region: CASRSDRGLVYEQYF. Here the CDR3 DNA reads TGTGCCAGCAGGTCGGACAGGGGTTTGGTCTACGAGCAGTACTTC. Variable domain in full (rest from reference TRBV7-2 and TRBJ2-7): GAGVSQSPSNKVTEKGKDVELRCDPISGHTALYWYRQSLGQGLEFLIYFQGNSAPDKSGLPSDRFSAERTGGSVSTLTIQRTQQEDSAVYLCASRSDRGLVYEQYFGPGTRLTVT.

The CDR3 sequence is CASSSVTGGSRGTQYF. CDR3 nucleotides: TGTGCCAGCAGCTCCGTTACAGGGGGTTCTCGGGGGACCCAGTACTTC. V is TRBV7-9 and J is TRBJ2-5, with TRBD1 matching over 8 bases. J lost 7 bases, V lost 4 bases, and 14 bases had no gene match. CDR3 length: 16 amino acids. The V gene's germline CDR1 is SEHNR and CDR2 FQNEAQ (reference sequence).

V gene TRBV7-2 combines with J gene TRBJ2-7; weak D call: TRBD1 (6 bases). Trimming shortened V by 1 base and J by 0 bases, and 10 bases separated the two germline ends. Germline assignment: CDR1 SGHTA and CDR2 FQGNSA. The CDR3 spans 15 residues. Written as DNA, the CDR3 is TGTGCCAGCAGCTTAGACAGGGAGTCCTCCTACGAGCAGTACTTC. The encoded protein is CASSLDRESSYEQYF.

This clone was counted only a few times. The chain uses TRBV28 and TRBJ1-5; the D is unclear. This CDR3 has 13 residues. CDR1 and CDR2 from the germline V gene are MDHEN and SYDVKM. The V gene lost 6 bases and the J gene lost 1 base, with 7 bases spanning the gap. This chain's CDR3 is CASRGRSNQPQHF. CDR3 sequence (DNA): TGTGCCAGCAGGGGCCGCAGCAATCAGCCCCAGCATTTT.

This sequence joins TRBV10-3 and TRBJ1-1, with 9 bases that match TRBD1. The V segment lost 6 bases and the J segment 5 bases; nucleotides outside the gene matches: 4. Germline CDR1 ENHRY, CDR2 SYGVKD. CDR3 length: 13 amino acids. The CDR3 DNA reads as TGTGCCATCAGCAGGACAGGGGATACTGAAGCTTTCTTT. It encodes CAISRTGDTEAFF.

The rearrangement joins TRBV7-2 to TRBJ1-4; 8 bases match TRBD1. The CDR3 sequence is 15 residues long. The germline CDR1 and CDR2 sequences are SGHTA and FQGNSA. The ends lost 5 bases at V and 7 bases at J; junction bases unmatched: 9. The CDR3 spells CASSRGQGGGEKLFF. CDR3 coding DNA: TGTGCCAGCAGCCGTGGACAGGGAGGTGGTGAAAAACTGTTTTTT.

In the case of this clone: The junction and the germline gene differ at one end; a read error may be behind it. The chain links TRBV7-9 to TRBJ2-7; weak D call: TRBD1 (6 bases). The CDR3 sequence is 12 residues long. Germline-derived CDR1 and CDR2 are SEHNR and FQNEAQ (reference sequence). CDR3 sequence reads: CASSLVGTHKTF. The CDR3 DNA follows: TGTGCCAGCAGCTTAGTGGGGACACACAAAACCTTC.

The chain has TRBV28 and TRBJ1-2, with D unclear. Trimming removed 2 bases from V and 7 bases from J, with 5 bases in between. CDR3 size: 11 residues. CDR1 and CDR2 from the germline V gene are MDHEN and SYDVKM. The CDR3 DNA sequence: TGTGCCAGCAGTTTAAAGAGTGGCTACACCTTC. Protein: CASSLKSGYTF.

This clone was observed a single time. The V and J genes are TRBV27 and TRBJ1-4; TRBD1 agrees at 9 bases. CDR1 MNHEY and CDR2 SMNVEV come from the germline V gene (reference sequence). Losses at the gene ends were 5 bases for V and 1 base for J; bases not matched to a gene: 8. The CDR3 totals 17 residues. In DNA, the CDR3 is TGTGCCAGCAGTCCCAAGGGACAGGGAATAACTAATGAAAAACTGTTTTTT. Translated, it gives CASSPKGQGITNEKLFF.

This clone was found once. The chain employs TRBV6-5 and TRBJ1-2; 9 bases line up with TRBD1. The CDR3 totals 15 residues. CDR1 MNHEY and CDR2 SVGAGI come from the germline V gene. J lost 2 bases, V lost 5 bases, and 6 bases had no gene match. CDR3 amino acids: CASSDWTGDNYGYTF. The DNA for the CDR3 is TGTGCCAGCAGTGACTGGACAGGGGACAACTATGGCTACACCTTC.

V and J are TRBV28 and TRBJ2-7, with D hard to call. CDR3 length: 15 residues. The V end was cut by 5 bases, the J end by 2 bases, with 16 bases between. Germline V gene sequence: CDR1 MDHEN, CDR2 SYDVKM. The CDR3 protein is CASSIVMAGAYEQYF. CDR3 nucleotide sequence: TGTGCCAGCAGTATCGTAATGGCAGGTGCCTACGAGCAGTACTTC.

The CDR3 DNA reads as TGTGCCAGCAGCTTAGGCCGGGGGACCATATATTTT. This codes for CASSLGRGTIYF. The rearrangement joins TRBV11-3 to TRBJ1-3, with D possibly being TRBD1 (5 bases). CDR3 length: 12 amino acids. Per germline, CDR1 SGHNT and CDR2 YENEEA. V was shortened by 1 base and J by 10 bases, with 8 bases between the two germline ends.

The chain is built from TRBV5-1 and TRBJ1-4; 10 bases fit TRBD1. Germline CDR1 SGHRS, CDR2 YFSETQ. J lost 5 bases, V lost 3 bases, and 4 bases had no gene match. The CDR3 consists of 15 residues. The CDR3 reads CASSSGTGENEKLFF. In nucleotides, the CDR3 is TGCGCCAGCAGCTCCGGGACAGGGGAGAATGAAAAACTGTTTTTT.

The chain carries TRBV28 and TRBJ1-2; D gene ambiguous. Trimming took off 6 bases at V and 5 bases at J, with 13 bases between the two ends. The CDR3 sequence is 13 residues long. The V gene's germline CDR1 is MDHEN and CDR2 SYDVKM. The CDR3 region has the DNA TGTGCCAGCAGACCTACTCGGCTTTATGGCTACACCTTC. Amino acid sequence: CASRPTRLYGYTF.

V gene TRBV6-4 combines with J gene TRBJ1-3, with 8 bases fitting TRBD1. The CDR3 sequence is 18 residues long. Germline V gene data show CDR1 as MRHNA and CDR2 as SNTAGT. J lost 0 bases, V lost 3 bases, and 10 bases had no gene match. The CDR3 bases are TGTGCCAGCAGTGATCGCCCGGACAGGGTGAACTCTGGAAACACCATATATTTT. This encodes CASSDRPDRVNSGNTIYF.

This clone was counted once. The rearrangement uses TRBV7-3 and TRBJ2-7; TRBD1 agrees at 8 bases. CDR1 and CDR2 from the germline V gene are SGHTA and FQGTGA. The CDR3 covers 15 residues. V dropped 2 bases and J dropped 2; count of bases not matched to a gene: 5. The CDR3 loop reads CASSLWRQGTYEQYF. The CDR3, as DNA: TGTGCCAGCAGCTTATGGCGACAGGGGACCTACGAGCAGTACTTC.

V and J are TRBV18 and TRBJ1-3; the D gene is possibly TRBD1 (5 bases). CDR3 length: 17 amino acids. CDR1 is KGHSH and CDR2 is LQKENI in the germline V gene. V was trimmed by 3 bases and J by 2 bases, leaving 17 bases between them. The CDR3 loop reads CASSPTQGLKAGNTIYF. The DNA for the CDR3 is TGTGCCAGCTCACCGACCCAGGGTCTGAAGGCTGGAAACACCATATATTTT.

This chain uses TRBV30 with TRBJ2-3; D gene uncertain. V was trimmed by 3 bases and J by 1 base, leaving 11 bases between them. The CDR3 length is 14 residues. CDR1 GTSNPN and CDR2 SVGIG come from the germline V gene (reference sequence). For the CDR3, the DNA is TGTGCCTGGAGCCTCGGTGGGGGCACAGATACGCAGTATTTT. Residues: CAWSLGGGTDTQYF.